This is a list of T cell receptor beta chains from one sample in a study of T-cell memory formation after mild COVID-19. TCRdb recomputed calls from the 5' RACE reads with MiXCR, one row per CDR3 protein. The profile covers 350,000 to 400,000 distinct CDR3 sequences, with 13% to 15% appearing a single time and around a fifth taken by the ten largest. The sample was PBMCs or a T cell subset sorted from them (not recorded which). Receptor source: a man in his late teens or twenties who had mild COVID-19 (a few samples of this study predate the infection). Cell type and time point are not known. Each CDR3 is given with its conserved first and last residue. Each record gives: D gene, J gene, clone size, CDR3 length, V gene, CDR3 protein, CDR3 DNA. A D gene is named only where the DNA matches it firmly. Only some rows state a clone size, as once, few, many or a class for expanded clones.

d_gene: NA; j_gene: TRBJ1-5; abundance: few; len: 16; v_gene: TRBV12-3/TRBV12-4; CDR3aa: CASSFGRDYSNQPQHF; CDR3nt: TGTGCCAGCAGTTTCGGCAGGGACTATAGCAATCAGCCCCAGCATTTT
d_gene: NA; j_gene: TRBJ1-2; abundance: NA; len: 12; v_gene: TRBV6-5; CDR3aa: CASSYGQGGYTF; CDR3nt: TGTGCCAGCAGTTACGGTCAGGGCGGCTACACCTTC
d_gene: NA; j_gene: TRBJ1-2; abundance: many; len: 16; v_gene: TRBV6-5; CDR3aa: CASRRTSGGRWESYTF; CDR3nt: TGTGCCAGCAGACGGACATCGGGGGGCCGCTGGGAAAGCTACACCTTC
d_gene: TRBD1; j_gene: TRBJ2-7; abundance: NA; len: 11; v_gene: TRBV29-1; CDR3aa: CSGGQVDEQYF; CDR3nt: TGCAGCGGCGGACAGGTCGACGAGCAGTACTTC
d_gene: TRBD1; j_gene: TRBJ1-3; abundance: NA; len: 16; v_gene: TRBV6-5; CDR3aa: CASSQTGTSSGNTIYF; CDR3nt: TGTGCCAGCAGCCAGACAGGGACTTCCTCTGGAAACACCATATATTTT
d_gene: NA; j_gene: TRBJ2-3; abundance: many; len: 18; v_gene: TRBV5-5; CDR3aa: CASSPNAGTPLSTDTQYF; CDR3nt: TGTGCCAGCAGCCCCAACGCGGGTACACCGCTCAGCACAGATACGCAGTATTTT
d_gene: TRBD1; j_gene: TRBJ2-2; abundance: NA; len: 15; v_gene: TRBV2; CDR3aa: CASRRGTGGTGELFF; CDR3nt: TGTGCCAGCAGGAGAGGGACAGGGGGCACCGGGGAGCTGTTTTTT
d_gene: NA; j_gene: TRBJ2-3; abundance: NA; len: 11; v_gene: TRBV29-1; CDR3aa: CSVEQTDTQYF; CDR3nt: TGCAGCGTCGAACAAACAGATACGCAGTATTTT
d_gene: NA; j_gene: TRBJ2-7; abundance: few; len: 14; v_gene: TRBV7-9; CDR3aa: CASSRSGGPYEQYF; CDR3nt: TGTGCCAGCAGCCGGTCTGGGGGTCCCTACGAGCAGTACTTC
d_gene: NA; j_gene: TRBJ2-7; abundance: NA; len: 14; v_gene: TRBV6-2/TRBV6-3; CDR3aa: CASSYDPSVYEQYF; CDR3nt: TGTGCCAGCAGTTACGACCCCAGCGTCTACGAGCAGTACTTC
d_gene: NA; j_gene: TRBJ1-1; abundance: few; len: 11; v_gene: TRBV12-3/TRBV12-4; CDR3aa: CASTYYTEAFF; CDR3nt: TGTGCCAGCACCTACTACACTGAAGCTTTCTTT
d_gene: TRBD1; j_gene: TRBJ2-7; abundance: NA; len: 15; v_gene: TRBV7-9; CDR3aa: CASSSPVQGAYEQYF; CDR3nt: TGTGCCAGCAGCTCCCCGGTGCAGGGGGCCTACGAGCAGTACTTC
d_gene: NA; j_gene: TRBJ2-5; abundance: NA; len: 14; v_gene: TRBV29-1; CDR3aa: CSVEKTARGETQYF; CDR3nt: TGCAGCGTTGAAAAGACAGCTCGCGGAGAGACCCAGTACTTC
d_gene: TRBD2; j_gene: TRBJ2-5; abundance: many; len: 17; v_gene: TRBV7-8; CDR3aa: CASSLMTSGASGETQYF; CDR3nt: TGTGCCAGCAGCTTGATGACTAGCGGGGCCTCGGGGGAGACCCAGTACTTC
d_gene: NA; j_gene: TRBJ1-1; abundance: many; len: 14; v_gene: TRBV5-1; CDR3aa: CASSYGGRNTEAFF; CDR3nt: TGCGCCAGCAGCTACGGTGGGAGGAACACTGAAGCTTTCTTT
d_gene: NA; j_gene: TRBJ1-2; abundance: NA; len: 15; v_gene: TRBV4-1; CDR3aa: CASRQEGGRSYGYTF; CDR3nt: TGCGCCAGCAGACAAGAGGGGGGTAGGAGCTATGGCTACACCTTC
d_gene: NA; j_gene: TRBJ2-2; abundance: many; len: 16; v_gene: TRBV6-2/TRBV6-3; CDR3aa: CASSLPSGIYTGELFF; CDR3nt: TGTGCCAGCAGTTTGCCCTCCGGGATTTACACCGGGGAGCTGTTTTTT
d_gene: TRBD2; j_gene: TRBJ2-1; abundance: many; len: 15; v_gene: TRBV7-2; CDR3aa: CASSPTSGGYSEQFF; CDR3nt: TGTGCCAGCAGCCCAACTAGCGGGGGATACAGTGAGCAGTTCTTC
d_gene: TRBD1; j_gene: TRBJ2-5; abundance: NA; len: 14; v_gene: TRBV11-2; CDR3aa: CASSTGTATKTQYF; CDR3nt: TGTGCCAGCAGCACGGGGACAGCGACGAAGACCCAGTACTTC
d_gene: TRBD2; j_gene: TRBJ2-5; abundance: few; len: 13; v_gene: TRBV6-5; CDR3aa: CASSLTSKKTQYF; CDR3nt: TGTGCCAGCTCTTTGACTAGCAAGAAGACCCAGTACTTC
d_gene: NA; j_gene: TRBJ2-7; abundance: few; len: 11; v_gene: TRBV11-2; CDR3aa: CASSFSGEQYF; CDR3nt: TGTGCCAGCAGCTTTTCGGGGGAGCAGTACTTC
d_gene: TRBD2; j_gene: TRBJ2-3; abundance: NA; len: 16; v_gene: TRBV7-9; CDR3aa: CASSETSGGAPDTQYF; CDR3nt: TGTGCCAGCAGCGAGACTAGCGGGGGGGCCCCAGATACGCAGTATTTT
d_gene: NA; j_gene: TRBJ1-5; abundance: many; len: 14; v_gene: TRBV29-1; CDR3aa: CSVAYGGVGQPQHF; CDR3nt: TGCAGCGTTGCTTACGGCGGGGTTGGGCAGCCCCAGCATTTT